This T cell receptor beta chain was retrieved from a study of blood T cell repertoires in COVID-19. The wider study: Italy, Spain and the United States were the sources of the convalescent and acute COVID-19 samples. PBMCs, B-cell-depleted T cells, or T cells provided the cDNA or gDNA that made up the material.

Sequencing used immunoSEQ multiplex PCR; TCRdb keeps in-frame clones, though not all of them. The sample includes 95,000 to 120,000 clones, more than 65% seen only once; the top ten take around 1.5%. Germline-derived CDR1 and CDR2 are SGHRS and YFSETQ. This CDR3 contains 17 residues. Trimming took off 4 bases at V and 0 bases at J, with 18 bases between the two ends. The chain combines TRBV5-1 with TRBJ2-3; D is perhaps TRBD1 (8 bases). The sample taken for sequencing was peripheral blood. This receptor was identified in a man in his forties or fifties with acute or convalescent COVID-19. The CDR3 spells CASSRNRGGPSTDTQYF. CDR3 nucleotides: TGCGCCAGCAGCAGGAACAGGGGGGGTCCTAGCACAGATACGCAGTATTTT.